The clone carrying this TCR beta chain occurred once. Its matching antigen is unknown. This entry belongs to a study of T cell responses to AZD1222 COVID-19 vaccine. Turning to the study itself: Second-dose groups at about 4 or about 12 weeks were pooled. Whole-study results and caveats: With two AZD1222 doses given, Spike-specific TCR breadth and depth both rose. Baseline testing showed seropositivity in only a handful of AZD1222 recipients. Mostly white British, mostly female donors; authors suggested clonal diversity may be underestimated.

The CDR3 consists of 15 residues. The V and J ends lost 0 bases and 0 bases respectively, with 7 bases between them. Germline CDR1 is SGDLS and CDR2 is YYNGEE. Data came from immunoSEQ multiplex PCR; TCRdb stores just in-frame clones and leaves some out. The sample lists about 190,000 clones; roughly nine tenths were seen once. This receptor was taken from an adult in good health. J is TRBJ2-1 and V is TRBV9; D is ambiguous. This sample comprised peripheral blood, obtained on day 0 of AZD1222 vaccination. The CDR3 region has the DNA TGTGCCAGCAGCGTAGAGGCAGGCTCCTACAATGAGCAGTTCTTC. This sequence encodes CASSVEAGSYNEQFF. The variable domain in full, completed from reference TRBV9 and TRBJ2-1, reads DSGVTQTPKHLITATGQRVTLRCSPRSGDLSVYWYQQSLDQGLQFLIQYYNGEERAKGNILERFSAQQFPDLHSELNLSSLELGDSALYFCASSVEAGSYNEQFFGPGTRLTVL.